The 19 T cell receptor beta chains reported below all come from one sample, sequenced in a study of OX40 agonist ivuxolimab in advanced cancers. Here immunoSEQ multiplex PCR was the method, and the copy in TCRdb shows in-frame clones only, minus some. The top ten clones hold about 0.24% of a sample with 95,000 to 100,000 clones, just under 95% of them seen once. Source: CD4+ or CD8+ T cells sorted from blood, taken in a trial of the OX40 agonist ivuxolimab. These receptors were collected from an adult with an advanced solid tumor such as melanoma, head and neck, liver or kidney cancer.

The chain links TRBV19 to TRBJ2-7, with TRBD1 matching 10 bases. The V and J ends lost 6 bases and 1 base, in that order; junction bases with no gene match: 3. Germline values: CDR1 LNHDA, CDR2 SQIVND (reference sequence). This CDR3 contains 14 residues. CDR3 sequence reads: CASRMDRGSYEQYF. The CDR3 DNA sequence: TGTGCCAGTAGGATGGACAGGGGGTCCTACGAGCAGTACTTC.

This chain connects TRBV28 to TRBJ2-7; 11 bases match TRBD2. The V gene end was trimmed by 5 bases and the J gene end by 6 bases; junction bases not matched to a gene: 15. The germline gives CDR1 MDHEN, CDR2 SYDVKM. The CDR3 length is 17 residues. CDR3: CASSPVWGSGGAFEQYF. CDR3 bases: TGTGCCAGCAGTCCCGTGTGGGGTAGCGGGGGGGCCTTCGAGCAGTACTTC.

This chain connects TRBV4-1 to TRBJ1-2; 9 bases are a match to TRBD1. Trimming removed 4 bases from V and 1 base from J; junction bases left unmatched: 10. CDR3 length equals 17 residues. Looked up from germline, CDR1 is MGHRA and CDR2 is YSYEKL. CDR3 nucleotide sequence: TGCGCCAGCAGCCGAAGAAGACAGGGGGGGGATAACTATGGCTACACCTTC. Translation: CASSRRRQGGDNYGYTF.

A single count supports this clone. The chain has TRBV7-9 and TRBJ2-7; TRBD1 aligns across 7 bases. CDR3 size: 12 residues. CDR1 is SEHNR, CDR2 FQNEAQ, per germline (reference sequence). V trimming: 8 bases; J trimming: 2 bases; junction bases outside the gene matches: 3. The CDR3 nucleotides read TGTGCCAGCGGACAGGCCCCCTACGAGCAGTACGTC. Translating it yields CASGQAPYEQYV.

This clone was counted a single time. The chain recombines TRBV4-2 with TRBJ1-2; D is ambiguous. Germline values: CDR1 LGHNA, CDR2 YNFKEQ. Trimming pared 0 bases from V and 5 bases from J, leaving 10 bases between. The CDR3 consists of 14 residues. The CDR3 protein is CASSQDPESYGYTF. CDR3 bases: TGTGCCAGCAGCCAAGATCCCGAGAGTTATGGCTACACCTTC.

The genes are TRBV4-2 and TRBJ2-2; the D is unclear. The CDR3 runs to 14 residues. V was clipped by 3 bases and J by 8 bases, with 13 bases between them. CDR1 and CDR2 from the germline V gene are LGHNA and YNFKEQ. The CDR3 protein is CASSHQMTSGELFF. The DNA of the CDR3 is TGTGCCAGCAGCCACCAAATGACCTCTGGGGAGCTGTTTTTT.

The rearrangement joins TRBV5-1 to TRBJ2-5; D is undetermined. The CDR3 loop spans 11 amino acids. Trimming removed 7 bases from V and 0 bases from J, with 4 bases in between. Germline CDR1 reads SGHRS; CDR2 reads YFSETQ. This CDR3 is CASFNQETQYF. The CDR3 nucleotides are TGCGCCAGCTTTAACCAAGAGACCCAGTACTTC.

The chain recombines TRBV7-3 with TRBJ1-1; D is unresolved. Per germline, CDR1 SGHTA and CDR2 FQGTGA. With 1 base removed from V and 1 base from J, the gap between germline ends came to 4 bases. There are 13 residues in the CDR3. DNA for the CDR3: TGTGCCAGCAGCTTAAGAAGGAACACTGAAGCTTTCTTT. This gives the protein CASSLRRNTEAFF.

V usage is TRBV5-8 and J usage is TRBJ1-1, with no clear D. Trimming took 4 bases from V and 7 from J, leaving 11 bases between them. CDR3 length: 12 amino acids. Germline loops: CDR1 SGHTS, CDR2 YDEGEE. CDR3 nucleotide sequence: TGTGCCAGCAGCGATAGAGGACGTGAAGCTTTCTTT. Its translation: CASSDRGREAFF.

This clone was seen only once. The chain couples TRBV28 to TRBJ1-5, with D uncertain. Germline V gives CDR1 MDHEN, CDR2 SYDVKM. This CDR3 contains 16 residues. V lost 6 bases and J 5 bases, leaving 20 bases between the germline ends. The CDR3 is CASSYLLWEGDQPQHF. DNA for the CDR3: TGTGCCAGCAGCTACCTGCTCTGGGAAGGCGATCAGCCCCAGCATTTT.

The chain has TRBV11-2 and TRBJ2-1; 13 bases fit TRBD2. The V gene's germline CDR1 is SGHAT and CDR2 FQNNGV. The CDR3 is made up of 14 amino acids. V lost 6 bases, J lost 9 bases, and 5 bases stayed unmatched. The CDR3 loop is CASRGLAGRSEQFF. CDR3 nucleotides: TGTGCCAGCAGGGGACTAGCGGGACGTAGTGAGCAGTTCTTC.

The rearrangement joins TRBV5-1 to TRBJ2-1, with a possible D match to TRBD1 (6 bases). Germline lookup yields CDR1 SGHRS and CDR2 YFSETQ. Trimming cost V 2 bases and J 7 bases, with 10 bases left between them. The CDR3 has 13 residues. CDR3 protein: CASSFTGWNEQFF. Here the CDR3 DNA reads TGCGCCAGCAGCTTCACAGGGTGGAATGAGCAGTTCTTC.

The chain couples TRBV18 to TRBJ2-7; the D gene is possibly TRBD2 (6 bases). V lost 2 bases and J 2 bases, leaving 13 bases between the germline ends. CDR3 length equals 15 residues. Germline loops: CDR1 KGHSH, CDR2 LQKENI. CDR3: CASSPSLSGAYEQYF. The DNA of the CDR3 is TGTGCCAGCTCACCATCATTGTCGGGAGCCTACGAGCAGTACTTC.

The V call is TRBV6-5, the J call TRBJ2-1; 8 bases line up with TRBD1. Germline V gene sequence: CDR1 MNHEY, CDR2 SVGAGI. The length of the CDR3 is 16 residues. The junction had 6 bases not matched to a gene; V was cut back by 0 bases and J by 5 bases. CDR3 loop: CASSYSRGQVHNEQFF. CDR3 coding DNA: TGTGCCAGCAGTTACTCGAGGGGACAGGTTCACAATGAGCAGTTCTTC.

This chain links TRBV5-1 with TRBJ1-5, with D possibly TRBD1 on 5 matching bases. The CDR3 runs 16 residues. V was pared by 0 bases and J by 6 bases, with 16 bases between. Germline V gene lookup returns CDR1 SGHRS and CDR2 YFSETQ. The CDR3 nucleotides read TGCGCCAGCAGCTTGGACGGAACTGGGAGGGGTCAGCCCCAGCATTTT. This gives the protein CASSLDGTGRGQPQHF.

J is TRBJ2-1 and V is TRBV28; the D is unclear. V was clipped by 3 bases and J by 15 bases, with 12 bases between them. Germline lookup yields CDR1 MDHEN and CDR2 SYDVKM. The CDR3 has 11 amino acids. Written as DNA, the CDR3 is TGTGCCAGCAGTTTCAATCTAGTAAGGTTCTTC. Translation: CASSFNLVRFF.

This sequence joins TRBV28 and TRBJ2-2; 7 bases match TRBD2. The CDR3 is 15 amino acids. V was clipped by 2 bases and J by 4 bases; unmatched bases: 4. Germline V gives CDR1 MDHEN, CDR2 SYDVKM. The CDR3 DNA reads as TGTGCCAGCAGTTTAATTGGGAGGGCCACCGGGGAGCTGTTTTTT. It yields the protein CASSLIGRATGELFF.

This chain links TRBV6-5 with TRBJ2-3; D gene uncertain. Per germline, CDR1 MNHEY and CDR2 SVGAGI. V was pared by 5 bases and J by 1 base, with 1 base between. This CDR3 is built from 11 residues. Here the CDR3 reads CASSRTDTQYF. Here the CDR3 DNA reads TGTGCCAGCAGTCGCACAGATACGCAGTATTTT.

The V call is TRBV19, the J call TRBJ1-1; D gene uncertain. Trimming stripped 5 bases from V and 5 bases from J, with 12 bases between. This CDR3 comprises 13 residues. CDR1 LNHDA and CDR2 SQIVND come from the germline V gene (reference sequence). The CDR3 reads CASSQARGTEAFF. Here the CDR3 DNA reads TGTGCCAGTAGTCAGGCGAGAGGTACTGAAGCTTTCTTT. Full variable domain (rest looked up from reference TRBV19 and TRBJ1-1): DGGITQSPKYLFRKEGQNVTLSCEQNLNHDAMYWYRQDPGQGLRLIYYSQIVNDFQKGDIAEGYSVSREKKESFPLTVTSAQKNPTAFYLCASSQARGTEAFFGQGTRLTVV.